This is a list of T cell receptor beta chains from one sample in a study of cytomegalovirus exposure and HLA in healthy donors. Clones were read by immunoSEQ multiplex PCR, and TCRdb kept only the in-frame ones, dropping some. The data show roughly 200,000 clones, with about four fifths seen just once and less than 3.5% held by the top ten. The sequenced sample was PBMCs. The receptors derive from a female donor in good health and CMV-seronegative. Each CDR3 is given with its conserved first and last residue. D genes are given only for firm matches. Clone size is not always given. Where it is, it says once, few, many or a class for expanded clones.

TRBJ2-7	-	-	TRBV7-2	CASSFSSEATYEQYF	TGTGCCAGCAGCTTCTCTAGCGAGGCGACCTACGAGCAGTACTTC
TRBJ2-7	-	TRBD1	TRBV19	CASSDRGGSSYEQYF	TGTGCCAGTAGCGACAGGGGTGGGAGCTCCTACGAGCAGTACTTC
TRBJ1-3	-	-	TRBV7-9	CASSLAGASPLYF	TGTGCCAGCAGCTTAGCGGGGGCTTCTCCCTTATATTTT
TRBJ1-6	-	TRBD1	TRBV11-1	CASSAQGAGNSPLHF	TGTGCCAGCAGCGCCCAGGGGGCAGGTAATTCACCCCTCCACTTT
TRBJ1-5	-	-	TRBV2	CASKGDVNQPQHF	TGTGCCAGCAAGGGGGACGTTAATCAGCCCCAGCATTTT
TRBJ1-2	once	-	TRBV19	CASSQFGGAAAGGYTF	TGTGCCAGTTCCCAGTTCGGGGGGGCTGCTGCCGGTGGCTACACCTTC
TRBJ2-7	few	TRBD1	TRBV27	CASSLGGQASYEQYF	TGTGCCAGCAGTCTGGGGGGACAGGCCTCCTACGAGCAGTACTTC
TRBJ2-2	-	TRBD1	TRBV5-6	CASRPRTGGKTGELFF	TGTGCCAGCAGACCACGGACAGGGGGTAAAACCGGGGAGCTGTTTTTT
TRBJ1-4	-	TRBD1	TRBV19	CASSILDRDGFNEKLFF	TGTGCCAGTAGTATATTGGACAGGGACGGCTTTAATGAAAAACTGTTTTTT
TRBJ1-1	-	-	TRBV6-1	CASRETGFTEAFF	TGTGCCAGCAGGGAAACAGGGTTCACTGAAGCTTTCTTT
TRBJ2-5	few	-	TRBV7-9	CASSLAGVGRETQYF	TGTGCCAGCAGCTTAGCGGGAGTCGGGAGAGAGACCCAGTACTTC
TRBJ2-7	-	TRBD1	TRBV7-8	CASSLGGQGASYEQYF	TGTGCCAGCAGCCTCGGAGGACAGGGGGCTTCCTACGAGCAGTACTTC
TRBJ2-5	few	TRBD1	TRBV6-6	CASRDTGGQETQYF	TGTGCCAGCAGGGACACAGGGGGACAAGAGACCCAGTACTTC
TRBJ2-1	-	TRBD2	TRBV5-5	CASNPGTTNEQFF	TGTGCCAGCAACCCTGGGACTACCAATGAGCAGTTCTTC
TRBJ1-1	-	-	TRBV10-2	CASSENINTEAFF	TGCGCCAGCAGTGAGAACATCAACACTGAAGCTTTCTTT
TRBJ2-1	-	TRBD2	TRBV5-1	CASSLVSSGTSAYEQFF	TGCGCCAGCAGCTTGGTCAGTAGCGGGACTAGCGCCTATGAGCAGTTCTTC
TRBJ2-7	-	TRBD2	TRBV4-3	CASSQDLHRGLGNEQYF	TGCGCCAGCAGCCAAGATCTTCATAGGGGACTAGGCAACGAGCAGTACTTC
TRBJ2-3	-	-	TRBV2	CASTPPAQVPTDTQYF	TGTGCCAGCACGCCCCCAGCACAGGTCCCCACAGATACGCAGTATTTT
TRBJ2-3	-	TRBD2	TRBV4-2	CASRSHKSGGANTDTQYF	TGTGCCAGCAGATCCCACAAGTCCGGGGGGGCAAACACAGATACGCAGTATTTT
TRBJ2-7	-	TRBD1	TRBV2	CASRAGGHYEQYF	TGTGCCAGCAGGGCAGGGGGCCATTACGAGCAGTACTTC
TRBJ2-7	-	-	TRBV10-3	CAISDRGRLKAYEQYF	TGTGCCATCAGTGATAGGGGGAGACTCAAAGCCTACGAGCAGTACTTC
TRBJ2-7	-	TRBD2	TRBV28	CASSLSGRDYEQYF	TGTGCCAGCAGTTTGAGCGGGAGGGATTACGAGCAGTACTTC
TRBJ1-2	once	TRBD1	TRBV6-5	CASRGTGGYYYGYTF	TGTGCCAGCAGGGGGACAGGGGGATATTACTATGGCTACACCTTC
TRBJ2-5	few	-	TRBV6-1	CASLRLGETQYF	TGTGCCAGCCTCAGACTCGGGGAGACCCAGTACTTC
TRBJ1-4	-	TRBD1	TRBV18	CASSTGTVNEKLFF	TGTGCCAGCTCAACGGGGACAGTAAATGAAAAACTGTTTTTT
TRBJ1-5	-	-	TRBV2	CASSATRSNQPQHF	TGTGCCAGCAGTGCGACAAGGAGCAATCAGCCCCAGCATTTT
TRBJ2-5	-	TRBD1	TRBV11-2	CASSPGQGVLYRETQYF	TGTGCCAGCAGCCCGGGACAGGGGGTTCTCTATAGGGAGACCCAGTACTTC
TRBJ2-3	-	TRBD1	TRBV4-3	CASSQDGGTGTDTQYF	TGCGCCAGCAGCCAAGATGGAGGGACAGGGACAGATACGCAGTATTTT
TRBJ2-3	-	TRBD2	TRBV7-9	CASSLGGVAGGQGTQYF	TGTGCCAGCAGCTTAGGAGGAGTAGCGGGAGGGCAGGGTACGCAGTATTTT
TRBJ2-7	-	-	TRBV7-2	CASSYGGSLYEQYF	TGTGCCAGCAGCTACGGAGGGAGCTTGTACGAGCAGTACTTC
TRBJ2-7	-	TRBD1	TRBV27	CASSLGTGWSYEQYF	TGTGCCAGCAGTTTAGGGACAGGGTGGTCTTACGAGCAGTACTTC
TRBJ2-3	-	TRBD2	TRBV7-3	CASSLTGLAGSTDTQYF	TGTGCCAGCAGCTTAACGGGGTTAGCGGGATCCACAGATACGCAGTATTTT